This T cell receptor (beta chain) is drawn from a study of vaccination effects on CD4 cells after COVID-19. General observations from the study: In the study, convalescent patients were few, and early post-infection timepoints were absent.

In the case of this clone: Its antigen remains unidentified.

With the ViraFEST assay, the study expanded antigen-specific CD4+ T cells using viral peptide pools, then sequenced them. Cultured cells yielded isolated CD4+ T cells after around 10 days. Absence of prior SARS-CoV-2 infection characterized the vaccine recipients, who showed negative nucleocapsid antibodies. CDR1 is MNHEY and CDR2 is SMNVEV in the germline V gene (reference sequence). V was pared by 1 base and J by 5 bases, with 5 bases between. The CDR3 runs 12 residues. Produced via immunoSEQ multiplex PCR; TCRdb's table is partial and in-frame only. The sample lists roughly 45,000 clones; around 77% were seen once.

The material was CD4+ T cells from PBMCs cultured with SARS-CoV-2 spike peptides, obtained before COVID-19 vaccination. This sequence was found in a human donor who received a COVID-19 vaccine. This chain uses TRBV27 with TRBJ1-2; unclear D gene. CDR3 in amino acids: CASSLLSYGYTF. As DNA, the CDR3 is TGTGCCAGCAGTTTATTATCTTATGGCTACACCTTC.